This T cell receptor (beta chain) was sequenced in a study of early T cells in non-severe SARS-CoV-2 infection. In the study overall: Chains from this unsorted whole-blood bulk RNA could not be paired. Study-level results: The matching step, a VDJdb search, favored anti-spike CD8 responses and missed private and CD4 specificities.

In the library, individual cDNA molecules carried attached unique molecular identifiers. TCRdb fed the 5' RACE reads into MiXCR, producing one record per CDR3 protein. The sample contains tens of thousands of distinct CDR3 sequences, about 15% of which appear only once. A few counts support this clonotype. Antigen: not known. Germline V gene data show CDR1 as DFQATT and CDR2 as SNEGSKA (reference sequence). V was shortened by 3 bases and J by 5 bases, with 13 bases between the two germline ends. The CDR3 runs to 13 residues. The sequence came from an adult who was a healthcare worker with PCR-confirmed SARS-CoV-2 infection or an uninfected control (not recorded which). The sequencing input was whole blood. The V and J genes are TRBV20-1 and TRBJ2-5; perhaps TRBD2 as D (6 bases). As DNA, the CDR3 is TGCAGTGCTAGCGGGAGATATGGGGAGACCCAGTACTTC. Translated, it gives CSASGRYGETQYF.